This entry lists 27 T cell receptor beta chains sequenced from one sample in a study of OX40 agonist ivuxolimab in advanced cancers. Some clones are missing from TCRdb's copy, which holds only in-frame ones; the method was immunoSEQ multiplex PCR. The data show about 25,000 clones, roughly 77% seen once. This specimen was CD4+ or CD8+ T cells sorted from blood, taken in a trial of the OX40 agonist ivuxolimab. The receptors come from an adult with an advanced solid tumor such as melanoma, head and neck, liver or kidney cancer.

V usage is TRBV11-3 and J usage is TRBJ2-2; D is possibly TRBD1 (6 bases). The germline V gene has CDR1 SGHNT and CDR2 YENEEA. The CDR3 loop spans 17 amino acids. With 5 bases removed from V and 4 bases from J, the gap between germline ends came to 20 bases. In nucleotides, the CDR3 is TGTGCCAGCAGCACACGGGACATACTATTGGGCACCGGGGAGCTGTTTTTT. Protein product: CASSTRDILLGTGELFF. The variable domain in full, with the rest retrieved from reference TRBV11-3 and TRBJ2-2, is EAGVVQSPRYKIIEKKQPVAFWCNPISGHNTLYWYLQNLGQGPELLIRYENEEAVDDSQLPKDRFSAERLKGVDSTLKIQPAELGDSAVYLCASSTRDILLGTGELFFGEGSRLTVL.

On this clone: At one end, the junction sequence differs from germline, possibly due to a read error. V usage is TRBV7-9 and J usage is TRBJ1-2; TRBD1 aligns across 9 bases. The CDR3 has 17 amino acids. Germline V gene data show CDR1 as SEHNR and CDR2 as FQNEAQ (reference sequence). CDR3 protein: CASSQPGQGIKWDGYTF. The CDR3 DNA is TGCGCCAGCAGCCAGCCGGGACAGGGTATTAAGTGGGATGGCTACACCTTC.

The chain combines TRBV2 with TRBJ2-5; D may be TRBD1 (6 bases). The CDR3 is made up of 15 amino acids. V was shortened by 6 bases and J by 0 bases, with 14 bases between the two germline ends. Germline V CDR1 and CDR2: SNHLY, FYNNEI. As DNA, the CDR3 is TGTGCCAGCAGAGCCGATCAGGGGCACCAAGAGACCCAGTACTTC. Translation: CASRADQGHQETQYF.

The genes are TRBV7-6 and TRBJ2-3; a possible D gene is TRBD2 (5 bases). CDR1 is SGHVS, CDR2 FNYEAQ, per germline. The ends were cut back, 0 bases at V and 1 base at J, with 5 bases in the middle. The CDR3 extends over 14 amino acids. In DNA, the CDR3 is TGTGCCAGCAGCTTAGCGGAGGGCACAGATACGCAGTATTTT. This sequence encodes CASSLAEGTDTQYF.

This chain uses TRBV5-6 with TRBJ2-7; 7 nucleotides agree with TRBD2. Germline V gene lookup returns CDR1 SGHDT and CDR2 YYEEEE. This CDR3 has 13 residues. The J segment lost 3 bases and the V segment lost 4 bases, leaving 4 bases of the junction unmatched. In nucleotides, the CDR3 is TGTGCCAGCAGCCCGGGGGGTAACTACGAGCAGTACTTC. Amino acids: CASSPGGNYEQYF.

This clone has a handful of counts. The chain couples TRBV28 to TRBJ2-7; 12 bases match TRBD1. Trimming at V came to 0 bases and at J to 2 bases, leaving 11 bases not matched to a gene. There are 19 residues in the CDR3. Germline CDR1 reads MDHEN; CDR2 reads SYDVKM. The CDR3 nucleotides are TGTGCCAGCAGTTTATGGTTCGTGGAAGGGACAGGGGGCCCCTACGAGCAGTACTTC. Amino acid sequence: CASSLWFVEGTGGPYEQYF.

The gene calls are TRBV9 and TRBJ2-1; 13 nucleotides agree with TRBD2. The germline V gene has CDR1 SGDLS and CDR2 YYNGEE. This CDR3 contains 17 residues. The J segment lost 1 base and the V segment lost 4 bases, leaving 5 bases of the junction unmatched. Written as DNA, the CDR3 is TGTGCCAGCAGCACACGGACTAGCGGGAGTTCCTACAATGAGCAGTTCTTC. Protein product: CASSTRTSGSSYNEQFF. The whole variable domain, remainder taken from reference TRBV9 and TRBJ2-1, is DSGVTQTPKHLITATGQRVTLRCSPRSGDLSVYWYQQSLDQGLQFLIQYYNGEERAKGNILERFSAQQFPDLHSELNLSSLELGDSALYFCASSTRTSGSSYNEQFFGPGTRLTVL.

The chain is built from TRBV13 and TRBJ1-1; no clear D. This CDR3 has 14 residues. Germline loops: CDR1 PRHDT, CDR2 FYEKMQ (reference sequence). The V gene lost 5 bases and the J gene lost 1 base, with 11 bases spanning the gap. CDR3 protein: CASSLRRGNTEAFF. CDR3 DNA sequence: TGTGCCAGCAGCCTGCGACGGGGGAACACTGAAGCTTTCTTT.

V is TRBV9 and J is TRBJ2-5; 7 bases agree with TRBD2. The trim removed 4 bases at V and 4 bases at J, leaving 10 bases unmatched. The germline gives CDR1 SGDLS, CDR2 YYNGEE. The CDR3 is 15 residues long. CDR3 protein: CASSSLAGVGETQYF. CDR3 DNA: TGTGCCAGCAGCTCCCTTGCGGGGGTCGGAGAGACCCAGTACTTC.

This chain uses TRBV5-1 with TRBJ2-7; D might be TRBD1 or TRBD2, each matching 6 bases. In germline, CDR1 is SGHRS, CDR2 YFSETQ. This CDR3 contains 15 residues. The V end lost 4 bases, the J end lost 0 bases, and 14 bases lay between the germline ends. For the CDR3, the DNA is TGCGCCAGCAGCCTAAGCCGGGGGCTCTCCTACGAGCAGTACTTC. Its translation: CASSLSRGLSYEQYF.

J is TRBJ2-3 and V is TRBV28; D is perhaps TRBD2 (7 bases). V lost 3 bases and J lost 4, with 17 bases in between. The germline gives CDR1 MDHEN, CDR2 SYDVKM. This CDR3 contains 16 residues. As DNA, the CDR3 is TGTGCCAGCAGTTTGACGGGGGGCCTCGGGGCAGATACGCAGTATTTT. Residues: CASSLTGGLGADTQYF. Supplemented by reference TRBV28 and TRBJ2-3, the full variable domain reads DVKVTQSSRYLVKRTGEKVFLECVQDMDHENMFWYRQDPGLGLRLIYFSYDVKMKEKGDIPEGYSVSREKKERFSLILESASTNQTSMYLCASSLTGGLGADTQYFGPGTRLTVL.

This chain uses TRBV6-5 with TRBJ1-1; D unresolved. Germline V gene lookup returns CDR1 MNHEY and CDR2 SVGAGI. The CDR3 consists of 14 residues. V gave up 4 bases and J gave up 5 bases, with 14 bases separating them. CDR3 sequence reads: CASSFFSGRTEAFF. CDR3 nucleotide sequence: TGTGCCAGCAGTTTCTTCTCGGGTAGGACTGAAGCTTTCTTT.

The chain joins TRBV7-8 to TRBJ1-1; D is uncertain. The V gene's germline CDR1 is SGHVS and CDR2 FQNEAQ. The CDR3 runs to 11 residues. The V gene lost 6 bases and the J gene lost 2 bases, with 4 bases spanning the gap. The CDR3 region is CASRGNTEAFF. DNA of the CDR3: TGTGCCAGCAGGGGAAACACTGAAGCTTTCTTT.

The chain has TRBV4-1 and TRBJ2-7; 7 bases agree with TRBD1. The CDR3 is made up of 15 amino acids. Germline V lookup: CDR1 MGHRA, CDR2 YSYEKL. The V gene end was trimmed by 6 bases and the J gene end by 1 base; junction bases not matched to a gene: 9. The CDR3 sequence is CASRETGRGSYEQYF. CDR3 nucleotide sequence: TGCGCCAGCAGGGAGACAGGGCGTGGATCCTACGAGCAGTACTTC.

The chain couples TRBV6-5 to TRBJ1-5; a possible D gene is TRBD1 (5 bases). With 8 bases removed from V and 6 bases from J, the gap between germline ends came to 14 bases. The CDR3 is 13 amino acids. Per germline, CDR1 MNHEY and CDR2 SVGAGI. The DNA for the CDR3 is TGTGCCAGCGCCTCGGGGGTAAGTCAGCCCCAGCATTTT. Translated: CASASGVSQPQHF.

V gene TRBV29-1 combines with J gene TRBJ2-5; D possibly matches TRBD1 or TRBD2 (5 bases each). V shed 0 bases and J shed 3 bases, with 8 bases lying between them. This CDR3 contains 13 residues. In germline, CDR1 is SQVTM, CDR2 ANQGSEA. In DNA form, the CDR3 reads TGCAGCGTTGAAGATGGGACGGAAGAGACCCAGTACTTC. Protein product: CSVEDGTEETQYF.

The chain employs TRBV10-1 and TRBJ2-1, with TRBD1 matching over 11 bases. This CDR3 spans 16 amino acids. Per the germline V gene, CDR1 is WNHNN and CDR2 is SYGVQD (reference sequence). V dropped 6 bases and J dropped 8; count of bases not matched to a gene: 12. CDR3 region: CASSKKWTGGWDEQFF. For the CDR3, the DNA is TGCGCCAGCAGCAAGAAATGGACAGGGGGCTGGGATGAGCAGTTCTTC.

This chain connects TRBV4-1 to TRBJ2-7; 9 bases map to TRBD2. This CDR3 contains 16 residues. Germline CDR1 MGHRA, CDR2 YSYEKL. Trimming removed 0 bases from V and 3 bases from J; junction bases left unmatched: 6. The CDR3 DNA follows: TGCGCCAGCAGCCAAGAAATGTCTAGCGGGGTCTACGAGCAGTACTTC. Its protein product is CASSQEMSSGVYEQYF.

CDR3 region: CSSGGGNTEAFF. The DNA of the CDR3 is TGCAGCTCCGGGGGGGGAAACACTGAAGCTTTCTTT. The chain combines TRBV29-1 with TRBJ1-1; weak D call: TRBD1 (5 bases). V was trimmed by 8 bases and J by 2 bases, leaving 12 bases between them. The CDR3 spans 12 residues. Germline CDR1 SQVTM, CDR2 ANQGSEA.

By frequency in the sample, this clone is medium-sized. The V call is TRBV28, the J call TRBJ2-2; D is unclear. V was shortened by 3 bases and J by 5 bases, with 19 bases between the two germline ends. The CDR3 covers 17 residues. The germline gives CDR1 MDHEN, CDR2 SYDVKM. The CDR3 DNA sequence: TGTGCCAGCAGTTTCCTAAAGCATGGTTTGGGTACCGGGGAGCTGTTTTTT. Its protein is CASSFLKHGLGTGELFF.

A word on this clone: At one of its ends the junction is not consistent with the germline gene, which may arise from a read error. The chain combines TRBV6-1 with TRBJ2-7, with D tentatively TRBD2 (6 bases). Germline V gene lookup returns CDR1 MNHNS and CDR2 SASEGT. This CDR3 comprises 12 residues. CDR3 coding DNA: TGTGCCAGCAGTCAGCGCTTCGGGACTCCAATCTTC. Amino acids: CASSQRFGTPIF.

This chain's CDR3 is CASTEGDRYTDTQYF. DNA of the CDR3: TGTGCCAGCACTGAGGGGGACAGATACACAGATACGCAGTATTTT. The J gene is TRBJ2-3, the V gene TRBV6-5; 7 bases are a match to TRBD1. V dropped 7 bases and J dropped 2; count of bases not matched to a gene: 9. The CDR3 extends over 15 amino acids. Germline V gene lookup returns CDR1 MNHEY and CDR2 SVGAGI.

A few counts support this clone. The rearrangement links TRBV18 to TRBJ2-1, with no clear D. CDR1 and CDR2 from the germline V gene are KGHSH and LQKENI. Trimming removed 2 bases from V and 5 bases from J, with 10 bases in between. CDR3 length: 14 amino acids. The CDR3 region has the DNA TGTGCCAGCTCACCAAATAATGCCGACAATGAGCAGTTCTTC. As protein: CASSPNNADNEQFF.

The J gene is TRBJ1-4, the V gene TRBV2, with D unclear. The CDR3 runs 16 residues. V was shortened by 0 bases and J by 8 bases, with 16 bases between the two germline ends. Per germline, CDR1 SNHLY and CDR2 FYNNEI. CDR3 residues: CASSEARQMNREKLFF. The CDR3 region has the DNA TGTGCCAGCAGTGAAGCGCGCCAGATGAATAGGGAAAAACTGTTTTTT.

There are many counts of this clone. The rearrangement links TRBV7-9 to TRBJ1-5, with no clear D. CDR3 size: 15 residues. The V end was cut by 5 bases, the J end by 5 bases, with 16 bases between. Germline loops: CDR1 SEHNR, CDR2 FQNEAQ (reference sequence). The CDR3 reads CASSGEDGGDQPQHF. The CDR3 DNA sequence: TGTGCCAGCAGCGGAGAAGACGGAGGAGATCAGCCCCAGCATTTT. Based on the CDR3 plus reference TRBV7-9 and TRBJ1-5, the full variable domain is DTGVSQNPRHKITKRGQNVTFRCDPISEHNRLYWYRQTLGQGPEFLTYFQNEAQLEKSRLLSDRFSAERPKGSFSTLEIQRTEQGDSAMYLCASSGEDGGDQPQHFGDGTRLSIL.

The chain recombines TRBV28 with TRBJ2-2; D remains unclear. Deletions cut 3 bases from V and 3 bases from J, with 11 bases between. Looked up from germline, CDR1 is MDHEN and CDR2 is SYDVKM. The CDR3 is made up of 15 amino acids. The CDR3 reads CASSFVRPDTGELFF. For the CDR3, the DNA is TGTGCCAGCAGTTTTGTGCGTCCGGACACCGGGGAGCTGTTTTTT.

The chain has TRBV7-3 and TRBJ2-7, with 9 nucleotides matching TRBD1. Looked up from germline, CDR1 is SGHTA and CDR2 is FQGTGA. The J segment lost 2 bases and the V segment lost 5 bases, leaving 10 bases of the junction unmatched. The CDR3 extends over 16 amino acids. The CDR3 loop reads CASSPTGDRVAYEQYF. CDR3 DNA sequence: TGTGCCAGCAGCCCTACCGGGGACAGGGTCGCCTACGAGCAGTACTTC.